One T cell receptor beta chain is described in this entry. Its target is not known. CDR1 SGHAT and CDR2 FQNNGV come from the germline V gene. The CDR3 contains 20 residues. The V segment lost 4 bases and the J segment 1 base; nucleotides outside the gene matches: 15. This entry is derived from a study of CD8 T cells in ankylosing spondylitis. Making use of molecular barcodes, quantitative 5'-RACE generated TCR beta libraries. TCRdb recomputed calls from the 5' RACE reads with MiXCR, one row per CDR3 protein. Of 150,000 to 200,000 distinct CDR3 sequences listed, around 18% are singletons. Whole-study findings and limits: The study looked at matched synovial fluid samples from ankylosing spondylitis patients. Disease-linked clones were reported to be significantly enriched there.

This sequence originates from a male donor with ankylosing spondylitis or in good health (not recorded which). The chain employs TRBV11-2 and TRBJ2-3; 12 bases fit TRBD2. Source material: blood, either unsorted or a sorted T cell fraction (not recorded which). The CDR3 reads CASSSGSLAGGHLGTDTQYF. The DNA of the CDR3 is TGTGCCAGCAGCTCCGGTTCCCTAGCGGGAGGGCATCTCGGCACAGATACGCAGTATTTT.